The 6 T cell receptor beta chains below were found in one sample sequenced in a study of T cells in localized non-small cell lung cancer. Profiling relied on immunoSEQ multiplex PCR, and the TCRdb table lists in-frame clones only, not all of them. The sample yields more than 2,000 clones, roughly 24% seen once. This sample comprised normal lung tissue next to the tumor, obtained before any cancer treatment. Receptor source: a male donor older than 55 with stage I lung adenocarcinoma.

The chain joins TRBV9 to TRBJ2-1, with TRBD1 as a possible D gene (6 bases). The CDR3 has 14 residues. Germline V gene sequence: CDR1 SGDLS, CDR2 YYNGEE. Between the trimmed V and J ends, which lost 5 bases and 0 bases, there was a span of 9 bases. This CDR3 is CASSEDSSYNEQFF. Here the CDR3 DNA reads TGTGCCAGCAGTGAGGACAGCTCCTACAATGAGCAGTTCTTC.

The gene calls are TRBV11-3 and TRBJ1-6; D not resolved. This CDR3 contains 16 residues. Germline CDR1 is SGHNT and CDR2 is YENEEA. V was clipped by 1 base and J by 9 bases, with 16 bases between them. The CDR3 region has the DNA TGTGCCAGCAGCTTAGGGGTGGCGGTAGGGAGTTCACCCCTCCACTTT. Translation gives CASSLGVAVGSSPLHF.

The genes are TRBV11-3 and TRBJ2-3; 10 nucleotides line up with TRBD1. The CDR3 length is 14 residues. Trimming took 2 bases from V and 11 from J; bases not matched to a gene: 7. CDR1 and CDR2 from the germline V gene are SGHNT and YENEEA. CDR3 in DNA: TGTGCCAGCAGCTTAACCGGGACAGGGGTCGAGCAGTATTTT. Translation: CASSLTGTGVEQYF.

This clone was detected a few times. The chain has TRBV12-2 and TRBJ2-1; the table calls TRBD2, which could not be checked here. TRBV12-2 is given as a pseudogene. The CDR3 is made up of 18 amino acids. The chain's CDR3 is CATRRGLAGPLSYNEQFF. Written as DNA, the CDR3 is TGTGCCACCCGCAGGGGACTAGCGGGGCCCCTCTCCTACAATGAGCAGTTCTTC.

This clone came up a few times. V gene TRBV28 combines with J gene TRBJ2-2; D unresolved. CDR1 is MDHEN, CDR2 SYDVKM, per germline. CDR3 size: 12 residues. V was trimmed by 8 bases and J by 9 bases, leaving 13 bases between them. The chain's CDR3 is CASATLAWELFF. DNA of the CDR3: TGTGCCAGCGCCACTTTAGCTTGGGAGCTGTTTTTT.

The genes are TRBV6-8 and TRBJ2-7, with D uncertain. This CDR3 has 12 amino acids. The V gene's germline CDR1 is MNHGY and CDR2 SAAAGT. The V gene lost 0 bases and the J gene lost 6 bases, with 6 bases spanning the gap. CDR3 nucleotide sequence: TGTGCCAGCAGTTACTCATGGGGCGAGCAGTACTTC. This translates into CASSYSWGEQYF.